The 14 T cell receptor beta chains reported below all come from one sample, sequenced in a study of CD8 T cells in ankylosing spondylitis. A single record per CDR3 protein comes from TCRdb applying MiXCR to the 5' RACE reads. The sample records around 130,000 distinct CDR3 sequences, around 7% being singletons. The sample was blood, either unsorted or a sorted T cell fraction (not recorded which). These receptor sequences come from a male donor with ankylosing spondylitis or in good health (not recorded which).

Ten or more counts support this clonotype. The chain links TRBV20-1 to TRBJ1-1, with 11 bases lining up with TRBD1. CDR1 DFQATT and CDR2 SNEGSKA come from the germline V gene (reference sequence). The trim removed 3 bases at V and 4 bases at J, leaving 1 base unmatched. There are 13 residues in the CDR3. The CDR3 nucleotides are TGCAGTGCTAGCGGGACAGGGGGCACTGAAGCTTTCTTT. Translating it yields CSASGTGGTEAFF.

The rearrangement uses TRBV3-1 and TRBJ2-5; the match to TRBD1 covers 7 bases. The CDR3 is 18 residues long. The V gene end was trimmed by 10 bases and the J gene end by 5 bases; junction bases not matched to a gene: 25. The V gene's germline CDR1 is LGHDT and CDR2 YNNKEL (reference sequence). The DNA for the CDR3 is TGTGCCACCTGCCAAGGCTCGAAGTTTCAGGGGGAAGAGGAGACCCAGTACTTC. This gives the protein CATCQGSKFQGEEETQYF.

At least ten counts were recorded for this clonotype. CDR3 sequence: CASREGRDGNTIYF. The CDR3 bases are TGTGCCAGCAGGGAGGGACGAGATGGAAACACCATATATTTT. The rearrangement links TRBV27 to TRBJ1-3, with D tentatively TRBD1 (5 bases). Germline CDR1 and CDR2: MNHEY and SMNVEV (reference sequence). V dropped 6 bases and J dropped 3 bases, with 12 bases sitting between them. The CDR3 is 14 amino acids.

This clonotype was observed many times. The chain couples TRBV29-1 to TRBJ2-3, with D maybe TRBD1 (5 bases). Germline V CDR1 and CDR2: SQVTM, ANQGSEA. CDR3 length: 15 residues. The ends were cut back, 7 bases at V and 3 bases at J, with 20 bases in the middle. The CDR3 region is CSAASQGKRTDTQYF. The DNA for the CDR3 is TGCAGCGCCGCCTCGCAGGGCAAGAGGACAGATACGCAGTATTTT.

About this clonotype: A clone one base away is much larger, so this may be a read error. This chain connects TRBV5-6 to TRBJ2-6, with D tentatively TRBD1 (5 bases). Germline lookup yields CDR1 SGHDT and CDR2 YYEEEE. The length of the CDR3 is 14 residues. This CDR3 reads CASSRGSGANVLAF. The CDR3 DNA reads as TGTGCCAGCAGCCGCGGCTCTGGGGCCAACGTCCTGGCTTTC.

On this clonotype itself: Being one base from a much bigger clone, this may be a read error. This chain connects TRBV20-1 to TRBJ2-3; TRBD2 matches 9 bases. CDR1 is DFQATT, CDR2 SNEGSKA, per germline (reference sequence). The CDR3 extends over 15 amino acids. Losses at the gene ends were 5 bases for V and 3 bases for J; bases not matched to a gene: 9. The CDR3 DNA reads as TGCAGTGCTTATCGCGGGGGGGCCGGGACAGATACGCAGTATTTT. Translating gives CSAYRGGAGTDTQYF.

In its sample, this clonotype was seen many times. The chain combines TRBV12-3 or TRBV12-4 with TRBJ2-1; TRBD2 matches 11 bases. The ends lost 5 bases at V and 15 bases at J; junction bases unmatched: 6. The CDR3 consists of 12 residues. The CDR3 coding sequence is TGTGCCAGCAGTGCCCTAGCGGGGGGCCGGTTCTTC. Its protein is CASSALAGGRFF.

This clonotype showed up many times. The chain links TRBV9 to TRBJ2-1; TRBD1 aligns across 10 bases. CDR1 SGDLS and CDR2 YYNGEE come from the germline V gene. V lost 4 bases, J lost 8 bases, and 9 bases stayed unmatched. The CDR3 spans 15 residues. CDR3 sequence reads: CASSPPRTGGDEQFF. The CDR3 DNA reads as TGTGCCAGCAGCCCCCCGAGGACAGGGGGTGATGAGCAGTTCTTC.

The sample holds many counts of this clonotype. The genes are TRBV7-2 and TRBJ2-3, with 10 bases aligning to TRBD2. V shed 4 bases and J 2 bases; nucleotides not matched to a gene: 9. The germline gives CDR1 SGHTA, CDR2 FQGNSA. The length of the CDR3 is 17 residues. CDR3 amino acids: CASSWASGGPSTDTQYF. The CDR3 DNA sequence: TGTGCCAGCAGCTGGGCTAGCGGGGGCCCCTCCACAGATACGCAGTATTTT. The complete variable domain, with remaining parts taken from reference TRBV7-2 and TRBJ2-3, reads GAGVSQSPSNKVTEKGKDVELRCDPISGHTALYWYRQSLGQGLEFLIYFQGNSAPDKSGLPSDRFSAERTGGSVSTLTIQRTQQEDSAVYLCASSWASGGPSTDTQYFGPGTRLTVL.

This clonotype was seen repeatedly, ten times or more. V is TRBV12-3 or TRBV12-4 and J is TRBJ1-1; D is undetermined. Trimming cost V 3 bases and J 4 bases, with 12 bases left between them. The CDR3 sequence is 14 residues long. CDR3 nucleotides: TGTGCCAGCAGTTTTCAGATCGGCGGCACTGAAGCTTTCTTT. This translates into CASSFQIGGTEAFF.

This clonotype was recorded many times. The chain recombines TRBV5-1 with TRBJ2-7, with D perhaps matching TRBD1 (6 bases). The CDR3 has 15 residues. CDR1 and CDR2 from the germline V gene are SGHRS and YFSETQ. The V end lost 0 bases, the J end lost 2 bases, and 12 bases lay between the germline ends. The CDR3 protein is CASSLGTGRPYEQYF. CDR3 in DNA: TGCGCCAGCAGCTTGGGAACAGGGAGACCCTACGAGCAGTACTTC.

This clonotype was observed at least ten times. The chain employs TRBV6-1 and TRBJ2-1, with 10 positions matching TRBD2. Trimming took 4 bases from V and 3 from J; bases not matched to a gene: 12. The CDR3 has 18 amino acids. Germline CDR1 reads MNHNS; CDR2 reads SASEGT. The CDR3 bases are TGTGCCAGCAGTGTAAGCGGGGGGGCCGTGCTCATCTACAATGAGCAGTTCTTC. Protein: CASSVSGGAVLIYNEQFF.

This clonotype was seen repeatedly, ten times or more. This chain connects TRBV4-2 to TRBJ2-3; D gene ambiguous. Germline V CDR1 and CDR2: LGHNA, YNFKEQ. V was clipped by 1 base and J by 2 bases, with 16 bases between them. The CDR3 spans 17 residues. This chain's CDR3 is CASSQVKTLALTDTQYF. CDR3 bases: TGTGCCAGCAGCCAAGTTAAAACCCTGGCCCTCACAGATACGCAGTATTTT.

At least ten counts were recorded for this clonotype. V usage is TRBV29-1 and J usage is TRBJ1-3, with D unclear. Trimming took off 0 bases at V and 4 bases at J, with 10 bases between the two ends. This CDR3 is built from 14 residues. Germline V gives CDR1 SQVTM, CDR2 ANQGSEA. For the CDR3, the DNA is TGCAGCGTTGAAGATGGGCAGTGGGGAAACACCATATATTTT. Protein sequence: CSVEDGQWGNTIYF. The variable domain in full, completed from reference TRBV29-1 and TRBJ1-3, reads SAVISQKPSRDICQRGTSLTIQCQVDSQVTMMFWYRQQPGQSLTLIATANQGSEATYESGFVIDKFPISRPNLTFSTLTVSNMSPEDSSIYLCSVEDGQWGNTIYFGEGSWLTVV.